Each of the 5 T cell receptor beta chains below was sequenced from the same sample in a study of tumor and adjacent non-tumor tissue in lung cancer. The template was RNA from unsorted bulk tissue. This non-tumor lung sample came from over 3 cm beyond the tumor edge. TCRbeta libraries were built with three rounds of nested PCR, modified from ARM-PCR. TCRdb processed the multiplex PCR reads anew with MiXCR; each CDR3 protein has one entry. The sample lists 60,000 to 80,000 distinct CDR3 sequences, around 70% occurring once. The sequenced sample was distant non-tumor lung tissue. The receptor source for this set is a woman aged 45-65 years with non-small cell lung cancer.

Notes on this clonotype: The junction does not match germline at one end; this may be a read error. The CDR3 here is CSATRYMNTEAFF. The CDR3, as DNA: TGTAGTGCTACACGGTACATGAACACTGAAGCTTTCTTT. This sequence joins TRBV20-1 and TRBJ1-1; D not certain. Germline CDR1 DFQATT, CDR2 SNEGSKA (reference sequence). This CDR3 region has 13 residues.

Notes on this clonotype: A much larger clone lies a single base off, so this may be a read error. This chain joins TRBV6-6 and TRBJ2-7; D may be TRBD2 (6 bases). Germline V CDR1 and CDR2: MNHNY, SVGAGI (reference sequence). The CDR3 loop spans 18 amino acids. In DNA form, the CDR3 reads TGTGCCAGCAGTTACTTAAACCGAAGACTAGGGCCCACCCACGAGCGGTACTTC. Translation: CASSYLNRRLGPTHERYF.

Turning to this clonotype: At one boundary the junction diverges from the germline segment, which might be a read error. The gene calls are TRBV10-3 and TRBJ2-2, with a tentative D call TRBD1 (5 bases). The germline V gene encodes CDR1 ENHRY and CDR2 SYGVKD. The CDR3 consists of 14 residues. The CDR3: CGINESMTDGELFF. For the CDR3, the DNA is TGTGGCATCAATGAGTCGATGACAGACGGGGAGCTGTTTTTT.

The chain combines TRBV20-1 with TRBJ2-2; D might be TRBD2 (7 bases). Germline CDR1 is DFQATT and CDR2 is SNEGSKA (reference sequence). This CDR3 has 14 amino acids. Trimming removed 1 base from V and 7 bases from J, with 13 bases in between. CDR3 sequence (DNA): TGCAGTGCTAGAGGAGGGGGGGATGTCGGGGAGCTGTTTTTT. It translates to CSARGGGDVGELFF.

Worth noting for this clonotype: A junction boundary mismatches the germline segment, possibly from a read error. CDR3 amino acids: CAISEDAPLAGTDTQYF. CDR3 bases: TGTGCCATCAGCGAAGATGCGCCACTAGCGGGAACAGATACGCAGTATTTT. This chain uses TRBV4-2 with TRBJ2-3; TRBD2 aligns across 10 bases. CDR1 and CDR2 (germline): LGHNA, YNFKEQ. CDR3 length: 17 residues.